This TCR beta chain came from a study of shared clonotypes between healthy human individuals. Study results and caveats: Only blood samples were collected, and tissue repertoires likely differ.

CD45RO-negative, CCR7-positively selected cells formed the naive CD8 fraction, excluding terminally differentiated effector memory CD45RA+ cells. Clones were sequenced by immunoSEQ multiplex PCR, and TCRdb holds only the in-frame ones, with some missing. The data hold nearly 2 million clones, with about 94% observed a single time. Concerning this clone itself: The antigen remains undetermined. The same CDR3 also results from other DNA sequences found in this sample.

This clonotype was obtained from a man aged 18 to 29 in good health. The source material was naive CD8+ T cells sorted from blood.

The CDR3, as DNA: TGTGCCAGCAGTTTGGGAACCTCCTACGAGCAGTACTTC. It yields the protein CASSLGTSYEQYF. The rearrangement links TRBV27 to TRBJ2-7; D is uncertain. This CDR3 spans 13 amino acids. CDR1 is MNHEY and CDR2 is SMNVEV in the germline V gene (reference sequence). V dropped 3 bases and J dropped 0 bases, with 6 bases sitting between them.